The text below deals with one T cell receptor beta chain. Antigen: not known. Libraries were prepared by immunoSEQ multiplex PCR; TCRdb keeps only in-frame clonotypes and omits some of them. The table has under 150,000 clones, approximately 92% seen once; the top ten hold under 2%. V lost 3 bases to trimming and J lost 10 bases; unmatched junction nucleotides: 7. The CDR3 consists of 15 residues. The germline V gene encodes CDR1 LGHNA and CDR2 YSLEER. The sample is drawn from a study of T cell responses to AZD1222 COVID-19 vaccine. Study-wide results and caveats: Donors were mostly white British, more females; clonal diversity possibly underestimated.

The sample here was peripheral blood, taken 28 days after the second AZD1222 dose. This chain uses TRBV4-3 with TRBJ1-6; 9 bases are a match to TRBD1. The sequence came from an adult who received the AZD1222 COVID-19 vaccine. CDR3 protein: CASSQDRDRASPLHF. DNA of the CDR3: TGCGCCAGCAGCCAGGACCGGGACAGGGCATCACCCCTCCACTTT.